This TCR beta chain was sequenced during a study of blood T cell repertoires in COVID-19 (dated by TCRdb to 2019 to 2021). Context from the whole study: Samples covering the acute and convalescent phases of COVID-19 were provided by collaborators in the United States, Italy and Spain. The prospective study material was composed of cDNA or gDNA derived from T cells, B-cell-depleted T cells, or PBMCs. Deeply sampled blood TCRbeta repertoires from subjects exposed to, actively infected with, or recovered from COVID-19 were included in the dataset. The repertoires were released in a freely available public database meant as a resource for research on the immune response to SARS-CoV-2. Samples were obtained from the ongoing ImmuneRACE study (first 160 participants) and from over 1,000 subjects provided by 6 global collaborators. The sample metadata nearly always contained a de-identified subject ID, COVID-19 status, age in years and sex. Where available, HLA class I and class II types were obtained from metadata supplied by the sample provider rather than from assay-based typing.

The germline V gene (reference sequence) yields SEHNR for CDR1 and FQNEAQ for CDR2. Including cysteine and phenylalanine, the CDR3 has 12 amino acids. The retained sequence is limited to the CDR3, 36 bases, with the frame set at the first base. Unmatched junction bases come to 6, with V trimmed by 4 bases and J by 11 bases. In regard to this clone: Its antigen is unknown. Nothing much larger sits one base from this clone, and base qualities are not available.

TCRbeta CDR3 regions were amplified from genomic DNA using the immunoSEQ Assay, a bias-controlled multiplex PCR. The authors processed their data as follows. Nucleated cell counts per sample were estimated from amplification of reference gene primers within the assay. To quantify the absolute abundance of each unique TCRbeta CDR3 rearrangement, sequence reads were collapsed and filtered. For each sample, productive Simpson clonality was calculated by taking the square root of Simpson's diversity index across productive rearrangements. The table was pulled from immuneACCESS by TCRdb, which kept in-frame rearrangements only. Such tables lose some clones; where checked, under half of the loss comes from unresolved V genes, and the rest has no known cause. From that table come the V and J calls and clone size; the DNA was used to work out D and trimming. The sample table shows 110,000 or so clones, and around 83% are seen once. Clones ranked in the top ten supply approximately 5.1% of the sample.

The study at large found these results: The amount of clinical and demographic metadata varied by source and participant and was provided uncurated.

One collaborating source in Seattle enrolled patients during active infection and followed them longitudinally through the course of disease. Whole blood was collected in K2EDTA tubes by collaborating institutions according to the institutions' own protocols. Collaborator samples were shipped for TCRbeta analysis as frozen whole blood, isolated PBMCs, or DNA extracted from either sample type. This chain is built from TRBV7-9 and TRBJ1-1; TRBD1 lines up with 8 middle nucleotides. The receptor was derived from a woman in her fifties or sixties with COVID-19, enrolled during active disease. The sample taken for sequencing was peripheral blood. The bases are TGTGCCAGCAGCTCAGGGGGCTGGGTGGCTTTCTTT. This encodes CASSSGGWVAFF.